This TCR beta chain was sequenced in a study of OX40 agonist ivuxolimab in advanced cancers. Study details: At doses from 0.01 to 10 mg/kg, patients were given intravenous ivuxolimab every 2 weeks. Study-level findings and limits: More expanded clones were seen, on average, in CD8+ T cells than in CD4+.

Patients were ineligible given autoimmune disease history or systemic immunosuppression. A note on this clone: Its specificity is not known.

Some clones are missing from TCRdb's copy, which holds only in-frame ones; the method was immunoSEQ multiplex PCR. The table records 50,000 or so clones, 85% to 95% of them present only once. The V gene's germline CDR1 is MNHEY and CDR2 SMNVEV (reference sequence). The length of the CDR3 is 14 residues. Deletions cut 3 bases from V and 2 bases from J, with 8 bases between. The sequences come from CD4+ or CD8+ T cells sorted from blood, collected in a trial of the OX40 agonist ivuxolimab. J is TRBJ1-5 and V is TRBV27; no definite D call. The receptor was derived from an adult with an advanced solid tumor such as melanoma, head and neck, liver or kidney cancer. The CDR3 DNA sequence: TGTGCCAGCAGTTTGCGACACGGCAATCAGCCCCAGCATTTT. Protein: CASSLRHGNQPQHF.